The clone carrying this T cell receptor beta chain has at least ten counts. One junction end does not reproduce the germline sequence, and a read error may be involved. This record belongs to a study of regulatory T cells in long-lasting Graves disease. Library construction for TCR beta used iRepertoire HTBI primers and Arm-PCR of CDR3 regions. From the multiplex PCR reads, TCRdb called clonotypes with MiXCR, one entry per CDR3 protein. The sample contains fewer than 500,000 distinct CDR3 sequences, 15% to 20% of which appear only once. Noted time point: newly diagnosed GD, antithyroid drugs for less than 3 months. The authors made the TCR library using RNA they extracted from PBMCs. The same data also contributed to another study, on T cells in Graves' hyperthyroidism and ophthalmopathy.

The TCR comes from a man aged 40-49 years with Graves disease. Sequencing was performed on peripheral blood mononuclear cells (PBMCs), taken at new diagnosis, from a patient treated with antithyroid drugs.

CDR3 DNA sequence: TGTGCCAGCAGCTCAATTACCGGGGCAGCAGGCGAGCAGTACTTC. Residues: CASSSITGAAGEQYF. The chain is built from TRBV5-1 and TRBJ2-7; D could derive from TRBD1 or TRBD2 (5 bases each). CDR3 length: 15 residues. Germline values: CDR1 SGHRS, CDR2 YFSETQ.